The rows below give T cell receptor beta chains drawn from one sample of a study of Graves' ophthalmopathy and Graves' hyperthyroidism. TCRdb re-called the multiplex PCR reads through MiXCR, storing one row per CDR3 protein. The sample lists 740,000 or so distinct CDR3 sequences, roughly 41% occurring once. Sequenced material: peripheral blood. The receptors come from an adult man with Graves' ophthalmopathy. The CDR3 runs from the conserved cysteine through the conserved F or W. A D gene is named only where the DNA matches it firmly. Clone size appears in some rows only: once, few, many, or a class for an expanded clone.

TRBJ1-6,TRBV9,NA,NA,TGTGCCAGCAGCCCAGTCAGCGGCGGAAATAATTCACCCCTCCACTTT,CASSPVSGGNNSPLHF
TRBJ2-7,TRBV5-1,few,NA,TGCGCCAGCAGCTCGCAGGGTCTCGACGAGCAGTACTTC,CASSSQGLDEQYF
TRBJ2-5,TRBV7-9,many,NA,TGTGCCAGCAGCGCAACTATGGGGGAGACCCAGTACTTC,CASSATMGETQYF
TRBJ2-7,TRBV2,NA,NA,TGTGCCAGCTCACCAAGGAGGGAGACGGGGGAGCAGTACTTC,CASSPRRETGEQYF
TRBJ1-1,TRBV7-9,NA,TRBD1,TGTGCCAGCACCAAGGACAGGGAGGATATGAACACTGAAGCTTTCTTT,CASTKDREDMNTEAFF
TRBJ1-1,TRBV12-3/TRBV12-4,NA,TRBD1,TGTGCCAGCACCGCGGTACAGGGGGGTGAAGCTTTCTTT,CASTAVQGGEAFF
TRBJ1-2,TRBV15,NA,NA,TGTGCCACCAGCACAGTGGGGGACAAAGCCTATGGCTACACCTTC,CATSTVGDKAYGYTF
TRBJ2-5,TRBV5-7,NA,TRBD2,TGTGCCAGCAGCTTCCCTCTCCTTTCAGGGCTAGCGGGGGGACAAGAGACCCAGTACTTC,CASSFPLLSGLAGGQETQYF
TRBJ2-5,TRBV15,many,TRBD1,TGTGCCACCAGCACGACAGGGGGCGCGGAGACCCAGTACTTC,CATSTTGGAETQYF
TRBJ2-7,TRBV7-2,few,NA,TGTGCCAGCAGACCCAACCCCTACTCCTACGAGCAGTACTTC,CASRPNPYSYEQYF
TRBJ2-7,TRBV20-1,many,TRBD2,TGCAGTGTTACCGGGACTAGCTACGAGCAGTACTTC,CSVTGTSYEQYF
TRBJ1-2,TRBV7-8,many,NA,TGTGCCAGCAGCTTACTCGGGAGTGGCCGTGGCTACACCTTC,CASSLLGSGRGYTF
TRBJ2-2,TRBV10-1,many,NA,TGCGCCAGCAGGGGGGACGGGGACACCGGGGAGCTGTTTTTT,CASRGDGDTGELFF
TRBJ2-2,TRBV25-1,NA,NA,TGTGCCTGGAGTGTACGGGGGAGAGGCACCGGGGAGCTGTTTTTT,CAWSVRGRGTGELFF
TRBJ2-7,TRBV9,NA,NA,TGTGCCAGCAGCGTAGAGCCGGGGGCAGGTGAGCAGTACTTC,CASSVEPGAGEQYF
TRBJ1-6,TRBV7-9,few,NA,TGTGCCAGCAGCACCGACCGGGACCTTAATTCACCCCTCCACTTT,CASSTDRDLNSPLHF
TRBJ2-7,TRBV6-5,NA,NA,TGTGCCAGCAGTCGGGCCCGATACGAGCAGTACTTC,CASSRARYEQYF
TRBJ1-1,TRBV29-1,many,TRBD1,TGCAGCGCTAGGGACAGGCCGAACACTGAAGCTTTCTTT,CSARDRPNTEAFF
TRBJ1-1,TRBV15,NA,NA,TGTTCTGCCAGCAGCTTAGCGCAAGGGCAGAACACTGAAGCTTTCTTT,CSASSLAQGQNTEAFF
TRBJ2-7,TRBV20-1,few,TRBD2,TGCAGTGCTAGCCTGGGGGAGGGCCGCTACGAGCAGTACTTC,CSASLGEGRYEQYF
TRBJ2-5,TRBV6-5,many,NA,TGTGCCAGCAGTTCGGGACTCCTCCAGGGGACCCAGTACTTC,CASSSGLLQGTQYF
TRBJ1-1,TRBV10-3,NA,NA,TGTGCCATCAGTGAGTCACACATGGACACTGAAGCTTTCTTT,CAISESHMDTEAFF
TRBJ2-7,TRBV11-1,few,TRBD2,TGCGCCAGCAGCCACCTTAGCGGGAGAGCCCTCTACGAGCAGTACTTC,CASSHLSGRALYEQYF
TRBJ2-7,TRBV7-3,NA,TRBD1,TGTGCCAGCAGCTCCGGACAGGGGGTGGCGAGTGAGCAGTACTTC,CASSSGQGVASEQYF
TRBJ1-6,TRBV25-1,NA,NA,TGTGCCAGCCCCCCAGATCGACGGGCTTATAATTCACCCCTCCACTTT,CASPPDRRAYNSPLHF
TRBJ2-2,TRBV7-8,NA,NA,NA,CASSLERAPQGSCFF
TRBJ2-7,TRBV7-9,NA,TRBD2,TGTGCCAGCAGCTTATTGGCTAGCGGGATTCCCTACGAGCAGTACTTC,CASSLLASGIPYEQYF
TRBJ2-5,TRBV30,NA,NA,TGTGCCAGCAGTAAGGGGGGCGCAGAGACCCAGTACTTC,CASSKGGAETQYF
TRBJ1-1,TRBV25-1,NA,TRBD1,TGTGCCAGCAGCGCCCTCGGGACAGTCATGAACACTGAAGCTTTCTTT,CASSALGTVMNTEAFF
TRBJ2-1,TRBV10-3,NA,TRBD2,TGTGCCATCAGTGCAAGCGGGAGGGCAGGTGAGCAGTTCTTC,CAISASGRAGEQFF
TRBJ1-1,TRBV29-1,many,NA,TGCAGCGCAATATACCGAGCTTTGACTGAAGCTTTCTTT,CSAIYRALTEAFF
TRBJ2-5,TRBV2,many,NA,TGTGCCAGCAGGGCACAGTTTGGGGCAGAGACCCAGTACTTC,CASRAQFGAETQYF
TRBJ1-1,TRBV15,many,NA,TGTGCCACCAGCAGAGATGGGTATGAGGGACGGGACACTGAAGCTTTCTTT,CATSRDGYEGRDTEAFF
TRBJ2-7,TRBV7-9,NA,TRBD1,TGTGCCAGCAGCTTAGGGGAACCGACAATCCCCAGGGGGGAGCAGTACTTC,CASSLGEPTIPRGEQYF
TRBJ2-5,TRBV20-1,NA,NA,TGCAGTGCTCACGTTGAGGGAGAGACCCAGTACTTC,CSAHVEGETQYF
TRBJ2-7,TRBV11-2,many,NA,TGTGCCAGCAGCTTAGGGGCAGGGACCGAGCAGTACTTC,CASSLGAGTEQYF
TRBJ2-2,TRBV25-1,NA,TRBD2,TGTGCCAGTACTAGGACTAGCGGTAACACCGGGGAGCTGTTTTTT,CASTRTSGNTGELFF
TRBJ2-7,TRBV19,NA,NA,TGTGCCAGTAGTAGGGCCGGCCCTACCTACGAGCAGTACTTC,CASSRAGPTYEQYF
TRBJ1-5,TRBV7-9,NA,TRBD1,TGTGCCAGCAGCCGTCGACAGGGTACAGGGGTTGGTAGCAATCAGCCCCAGCATTTT,CASSRRQGTGVGSNQPQHF
TRBJ2-5,TRBV6-5,few,NA,TGTGCCAGCAGCCCCTGGAGGGTAGCTGAGACCCAGTACTTC,CASSPWRVAETQYF
TRBJ2-7,TRBV29-1,NA,NA,TGCAGCGCCGGGAACGGGGGTTTCGAGCAGTACTTC,CSAGNGGFEQYF
TRBJ1-1,TRBV2,few,NA,TGTGCCAGCAGAGGACAGCACACTGAAGCTTTCTTT,CASRGQHTEAFF
TRBJ2-5,TRBV10-3,many,NA,TGTGCCATCAGTGAGTCTGTAGCAGGGCGGGAGACCCAGTACTTC,CAISESVAGRETQYF
TRBJ1-3,TRBV9,NA,NA,TGTGCCAGCGCGGGGAACTCTGGAAACACCATATATTTT,CASAGNSGNTIYF
TRBJ2-6,TRBV4-2,NA,NA,TGTGCCAGCAGCCAAGCCAACATTCGTCGCGGTGCAGCTGGGGCCAACGTCCTGACTTTC,CASSQANIRRGAAGANVLTF
TRBJ2-2,TRBV25-1,few,TRBD1,TGTGCCAGCAGCCCCCGACAGGGGATCGGGGAGCTGTTTTTT,CASSPRQGIGELFF
TRBJ2-5,TRBV29-1,once,NA,TGCAGCGTTGATGAGCAGGCTGAGACCCAGTACTTC,CSVDEQAETQYF
TRBJ2-5,TRBV12-3/TRBV12-4,NA,NA,TGTGCCAGCAGTCGGACCTTAAGGGGGACCCAGTACTTC,CASSRTLRGTQYF
TRBJ2-2,TRBV2,NA,TRBD1,TGTGCCAGCAGTGGGCTGGGACAGGGGGTACGCACCGGGGAGCTGTTTTTT,CASSGLGQGVRTGELFF
TRBJ2-7,TRBV7-3,few,NA,TGTGCCAGCAGTAAGTCACCGCCAGTCTCCTACGAGCAGTACTTC,CASSKSPPVSYEQYF
TRBJ2-7,TRBV2,NA,NA,TGTGCCAGCAGGGTGCCCGGGAGCTCCTACGAGCAGTACTTC,CASRVPGSSYEQYF
TRBJ2-7,TRBV4-1,few,TRBD2,TGCGCCAGCAGCCAAGTATCTAGCGGATCCTACGAGCAGTACTTC,CASSQVSSGSYEQYF